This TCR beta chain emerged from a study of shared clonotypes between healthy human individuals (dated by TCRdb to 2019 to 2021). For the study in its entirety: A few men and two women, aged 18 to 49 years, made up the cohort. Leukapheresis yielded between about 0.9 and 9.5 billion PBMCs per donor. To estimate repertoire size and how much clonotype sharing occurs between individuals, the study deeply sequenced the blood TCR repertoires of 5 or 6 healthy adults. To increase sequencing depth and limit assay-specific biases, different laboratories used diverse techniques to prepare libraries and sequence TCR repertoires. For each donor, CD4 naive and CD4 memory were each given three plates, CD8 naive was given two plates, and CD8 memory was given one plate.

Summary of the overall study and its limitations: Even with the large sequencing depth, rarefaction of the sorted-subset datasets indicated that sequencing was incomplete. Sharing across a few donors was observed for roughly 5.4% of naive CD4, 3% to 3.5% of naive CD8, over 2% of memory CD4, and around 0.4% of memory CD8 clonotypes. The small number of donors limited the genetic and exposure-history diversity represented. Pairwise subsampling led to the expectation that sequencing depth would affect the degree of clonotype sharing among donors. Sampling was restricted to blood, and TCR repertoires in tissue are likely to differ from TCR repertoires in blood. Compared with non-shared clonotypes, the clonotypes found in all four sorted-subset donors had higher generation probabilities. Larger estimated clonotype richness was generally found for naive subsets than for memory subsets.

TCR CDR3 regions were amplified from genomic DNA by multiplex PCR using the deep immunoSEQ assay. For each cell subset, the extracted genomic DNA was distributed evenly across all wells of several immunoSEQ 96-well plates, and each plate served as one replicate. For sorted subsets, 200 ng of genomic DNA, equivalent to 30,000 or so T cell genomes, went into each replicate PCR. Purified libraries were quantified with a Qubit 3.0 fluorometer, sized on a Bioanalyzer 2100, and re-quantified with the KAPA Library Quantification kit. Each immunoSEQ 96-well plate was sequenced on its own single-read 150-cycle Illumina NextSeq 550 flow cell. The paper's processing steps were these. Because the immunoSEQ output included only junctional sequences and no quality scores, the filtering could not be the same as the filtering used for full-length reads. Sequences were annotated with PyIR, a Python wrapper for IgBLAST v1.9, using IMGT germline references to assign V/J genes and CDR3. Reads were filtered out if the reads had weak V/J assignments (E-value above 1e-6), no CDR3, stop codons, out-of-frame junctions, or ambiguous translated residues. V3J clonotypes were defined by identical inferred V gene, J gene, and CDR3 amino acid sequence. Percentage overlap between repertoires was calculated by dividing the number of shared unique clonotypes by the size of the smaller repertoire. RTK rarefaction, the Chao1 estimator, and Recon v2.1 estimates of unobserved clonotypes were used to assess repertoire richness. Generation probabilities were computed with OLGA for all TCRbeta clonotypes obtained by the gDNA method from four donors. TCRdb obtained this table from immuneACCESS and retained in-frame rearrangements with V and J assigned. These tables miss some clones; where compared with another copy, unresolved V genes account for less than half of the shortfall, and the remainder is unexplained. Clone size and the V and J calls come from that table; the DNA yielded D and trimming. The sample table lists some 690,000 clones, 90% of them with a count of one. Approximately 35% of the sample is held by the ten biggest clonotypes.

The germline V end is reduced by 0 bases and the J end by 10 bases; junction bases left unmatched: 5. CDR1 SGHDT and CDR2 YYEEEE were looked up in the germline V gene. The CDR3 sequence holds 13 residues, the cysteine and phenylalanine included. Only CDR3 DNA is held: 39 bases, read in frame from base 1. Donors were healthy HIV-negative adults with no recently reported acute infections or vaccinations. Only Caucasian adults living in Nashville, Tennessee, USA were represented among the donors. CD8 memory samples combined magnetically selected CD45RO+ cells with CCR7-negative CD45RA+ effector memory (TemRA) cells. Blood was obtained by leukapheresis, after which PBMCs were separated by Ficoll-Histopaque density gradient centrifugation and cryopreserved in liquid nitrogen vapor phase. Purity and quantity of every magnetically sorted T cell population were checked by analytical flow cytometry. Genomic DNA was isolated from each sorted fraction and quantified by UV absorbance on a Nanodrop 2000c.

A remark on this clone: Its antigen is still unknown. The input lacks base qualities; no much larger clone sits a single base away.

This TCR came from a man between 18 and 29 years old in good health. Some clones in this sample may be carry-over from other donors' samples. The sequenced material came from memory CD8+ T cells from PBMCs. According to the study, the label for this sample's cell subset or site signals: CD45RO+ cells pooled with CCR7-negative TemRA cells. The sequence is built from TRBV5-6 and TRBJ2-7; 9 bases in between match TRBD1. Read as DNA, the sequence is TGTGCCAGCAGCTTGGGGACAGGGGCTCCTCAGTACTTC. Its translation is CASSLGTGAPQYF.